The TCR beta chain described here comes from a study of blood T cell repertoires in COVID-19. Background on the study: Whether acute or convalescent, the COVID-19 samples came from the United States, Italy and Spain. Sources were T cells, B-cell-depleted T cells, or PBMCs; the material itself was cDNA or gDNA.

Source study methods: The authors estimated nucleated cell counts from reference gene primer amplification. Measured with immunoSEQ multiplex PCR; TCRdb has only the in-frame clones, and not every one. V and J calls plus clone size are reproduced from that table; the DNA served to infer D and trimming. Among 70,000 or so clones listed, 88% were seen once. Germline assignment: CDR1 MGHRA and CDR2 YSYEKL. The CDR3 runs to 15 residues. V dropped 4 bases and J dropped 5; count of bases not matched to a gene: 6. Sequencing was performed on peripheral blood. This chain joins TRBV4-1 and TRBJ2-1; 9 bases are shared with TRBD2. The sequence was collected from a human donor in a cohort sampled during active COVID-19. CDR3 nucleotides: TGCGCCAGCAGCCCGAGCGGGAGGCATGACAATGAGCAGTTCTTC. It specifies CASSPSGRHDNEQFF.